This paragraph reports one T cell receptor (beta chain). The data originate from a study of blood T cell repertoires in COVID-19. Study summary: Specimens from acute and convalescent COVID-19 originated in the United States, Italy and Spain.

In the authors' methods: Quantification of nucleated cells was approximated via reference gene primer amplification. TCRdb keeps only in-frame clones here, not all; method: immunoSEQ multiplex PCR. The DNA was the basis for D and trimming; V, J and clone size are from that table. The repertoire holds some 260,000 clones, with roughly 80% as singletons. With V trimmed by 6 bases and J by 8 bases, 7 bases remained unmatched. The CDR3 has 14 amino acids. Germline V CDR1 and CDR2: KGHSH, LQKENI. The receptor's source is a man of 80 years or more with acute or convalescent COVID-19. The gene calls are TRBV18 and TRBJ1-6, with TRBD1 matching over 7 bases. The sequencing sample was made of peripheral blood. The CDR3: CASSGQEAHSPLHF. The CDR3 DNA reads as TGTGCCAGCTCCGGACAGGAGGCCCATTCACCCCTCCACTTT.